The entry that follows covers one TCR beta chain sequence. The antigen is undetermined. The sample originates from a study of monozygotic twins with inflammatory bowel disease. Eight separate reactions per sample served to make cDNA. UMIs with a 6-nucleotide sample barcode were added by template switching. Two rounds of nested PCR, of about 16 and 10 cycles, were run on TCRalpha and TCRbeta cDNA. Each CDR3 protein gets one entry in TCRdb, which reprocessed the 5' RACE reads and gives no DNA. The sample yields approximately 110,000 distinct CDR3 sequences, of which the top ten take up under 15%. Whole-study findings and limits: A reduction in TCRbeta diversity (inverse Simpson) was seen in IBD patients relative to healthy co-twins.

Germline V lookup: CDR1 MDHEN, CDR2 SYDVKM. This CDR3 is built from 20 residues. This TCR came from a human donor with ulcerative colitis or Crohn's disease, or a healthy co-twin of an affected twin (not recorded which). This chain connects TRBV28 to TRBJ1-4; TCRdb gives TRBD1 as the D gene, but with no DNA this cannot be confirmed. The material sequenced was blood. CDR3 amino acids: CASSLLNSGGQGVPNEKLFF.